What follows describes a single T cell receptor (beta chain). Its antigen target is currently unknown. Base-call qualities are not available, and no considerably larger clone is one nucleotide away. In the paper's terms, the treatment or condition label means: roughly ten-day PBMC culture with coronavirus spike peptide pools or control peptides (ViraFEST assay). The ViraFEST assay, used in the study, expanded antigen-specific T cells with peptide pools and then identified the expanded clonotypes through TCR sequencing. Healthy vaccine recipients had no prior SARS-CoV-2 infection, confirmed by negative nucleocapsid antibody tests before and after vaccination. Each well held approximately 2 million PBMCs cultured in IMDM containing around 5.1% human AB serum and approximately 9.1 IU/ml IL-2, with approximately 9.2 ug/ml peptide pools added. Half of the culture medium was replaced with fresh IL-2-containing medium on days 3 and 7. After about nine days of culture, CD4+ T cells were isolated by negative selection with the EasySep CD4+ T cell isolation kit. Ficoll-Paque Plus gradient centrifugation was used to isolate PBMCs from whole blood, and the isolated PBMCs were then either used fresh or cryopreserved at -140C. In general, triplicate wells were set up for every culture condition.

These data are taken from a study of vaccination and CD4 T cells after COVID-19 (dated by TCRdb to the early 2020s). Regarding the research as a whole: The convalescent cohort comprised six males and four females, including two Hispanic individuals, seven Caucasians, two Asians and one multiracial person. Participants received two doses of either the Pfizer-BioNTech BNT162b2 vaccine (n=8) or the Moderna mRNA-1273 vaccine (n=2). Post-COVID blood samples from convalescent patients were collected a median of roughly 100 days after diagnosis, with a range of about 30 to 170 days. The time from the second vaccine dose to post-vaccine blood sampling had a median of roughly 70 days and ranged from about 12 to 241 days. Culture stimuli were overlapping spike peptide pools from SARS-CoV-2 and from the common cold coronaviruses HCoV-NL63, HCoV-OC43 and HCoV-229E. Control cultures used a CEFX viral epitope pool as positive control, an HIV-1 Nef peptide pool as negative control, or no peptide. The spike-specific CD4+ TCR repertoire was compared before and after mRNA vaccination in approximately ten COVID-19 convalescent patients and a few infection-naive healthy vaccine recipients.

Receptor libraries were prepared by PCR. TCR sequencing of DNA from cultured CD4+ T cells used the Oncomine TCR Beta short-read assay at the Johns Hopkins FTIC core. The QIAamp micro DNA kit was used to extract genomic DNA from the cultured CD4+ T cells. Oncomine TCR Beta libraries made from cultured CD4+ T cells were pooled using unique dual indexes and sequenced on an Illumina iSeq 100. The authors' analysis ran thus. Non-productive sequences were filtered out, and CDR3s that did not start with C, did not end with F or W, or were shorter than 7 amino acids were discarded. The MANAFEST web application was used to identify antigen-specific clonotypes by comparing peptide-stimulated wells against reference wells and other culture wells. Positive clones required FDR below 0.05, an odds ratio above 5, and productive frequency above 0.1% in at least two of three replicate wells. A clonotype was classed as cross-reactive if the clonotype showed significant expansion both in SARS-CoV-2 spike wells and in at least one common cold coronavirus spike condition. Using R version 3.6.1, CDR3 homology was evaluated through Levenshtein distances (stringdist) along with unrooted phylogenetic trees (ape). TCRdb redid the processing of the public reads, applying fastp at Q25 and MiXCR, and retained in-frame beta chains. All rows with the same CDR3 protein become a single entry with the most common DNA and genes. For this entry, the V and J calls and clone size follow TCRdb and not the study's own pipeline. This sample lists about 20,000 distinct CDR3 sequences; approximately 78% were detected once. The ten biggest clones cover approximately 16% of the sample.

On the study overall, not on this receptor specifically: Nearly all vaccine-specific clones in convalescent patients (304 of 307) were mono-reactive for SARS-CoV-2 spike rather than cross-reactive with common cold coronaviruses. The study included relatively few convalescent patients and did not analyze early timepoints after natural infection. An increase in the median number of SARS-CoV-2-reactive clonotypes from 20 to 25 after infection to about 39 after vaccination was observed, but the change was not found to be significant. Among the post-vaccine SARS-CoV-2-reactive clones in convalescent patients, a median approximately 90% showed up only after vaccination, which suggests vaccine-specific priming.

Sequenced material: CD4+ T cells from blood, cultured in vitro, taken after SARS-CoV-2 vaccination. The sequence came from a human donor who received a COVID-19 vaccine.

The CDR3 loop reads CASGVGSNTGELFF. The nucleotide sequence is given as TGTGCCAGCGGTGTAGGATCGAACACCGGGGAGCTGTTTTTT. Recombination linked TRBV6-1 to TRBJ2-2, with no confident D gene call. From its cysteine to its phenylalanine, the CDR3 spans 14 amino acids. Only the CDR3 region is kept as DNA, spanning 42 bases read in frame from base 1. Per the germline V gene, MNHNS is the CDR1 and SASEGT is the CDR2. V gives up 8 bases and J gives up 0 bases, and the segment between their germline ends measures 10 bases.